This record concerns one T cell receptor (beta chain) sequence. This clonotype was counted a few times. Its antigen remains unidentified. A read error may account for a junction end that differs from germline. This sample was included in a study of blood T cells in healthy people across ages (dated by TCRdb to the mid-2010s). Study-level background: In model experiments, template switching captured roughly one uniquely barcoded TCR beta cDNA molecule for every two T cells. To avoid experimental bias, donors of different ages were randomly spread across the sequencing lanes. The study analyzed two additional independent replicas of 1 million unique cDNA reads from the same blood draw for two donors, one aged 18 to 30 and one aged 80 or older. Four age groups were formed from the donors: young (average roughly 15 years), middle-aged (just under 40), aged (about 62) and long-lived (about 75). The study measured age-related changes in TCR beta repertoire diversity using deep sequencing normalized with unique cDNA molecular identifiers. What the study reported, not specific to this receptor: Estimates of total diversity from one million sequenced T cells were regarded as lower bounds and underestimates. As age increased, observed TCR beta diversity per million T cells dropped in a roughly linear way, and a significant reduction was already evident by age 40. Bulk unsorted PBMC profiling prevented conclusive comparison of naive and antigen-experienced compartments. Because the CMV infection status of the donors was unknown, age-related changes in expanded clonotypes may potentially have been confounded. Compared with the aged group, the long-lived group had more naive CD4+ T cells, fewer expanded clones and increased TCR diversity, a pattern suggesting age selection. The percentage of naive T cells measured by flow cytometry correlated strongly with observed TCR beta diversity.

The roughly 39 donors, aged about 6 to 95 years, were systemically healthy Caucasian individuals from Russia. Each donor gave around 9 milliliters of peripheral blood, collected into EDTA-treated Vacutainer tubes. PBMCs were isolated by Ficoll-Paque density-gradient centrifugation, with at least 7 million obtained per sample. Total RNA, at least 6 micrograms per sample, was extracted from PBMCs with Trizol reagent. The percentages of naive CD45RAhigh/CD27high T cells were determined by flow cytometry on a PBMC aliquot from every donor. Library preparation used 5' RACE. The sequencing machine was an Illumina HiSeq 2500. The second PCR ran for roughly 6 to 11 cycles and used a J-beta primer mix along with a sample-barcoded 5' primer. Each TCR beta cDNA molecule received a unique molecular identifier from a template-switch 5' adaptor carrying 12 random nucleotides. Each sample yielded at least 3 million CDR3-containing paired-end reads. First-strand cDNA was synthesized from all RNA with the Mint cDNA synthesis kit, primed by a TRBC-specific oligonucleotide. All cDNA was treated with uracil-DNA glycosylase and then went through a first 18-cycle PCR with the universal primers M1SS and BC2_uni_R. The authors processed their data as follows. Normalization of each sample was performed by random selection of 1 million high-quality reads, each carrying a distinct molecular identifier. Instead of being binned into consensus sequences, reads with shared molecular identifiers were discarded. MiTCR, run with a Q25 quality threshold and the strictest error-elimination algorithm, handled CDR3 identification, clonotype clustering and error correction. A nonparametric unseen species model with Euler transformation was used to estimate lower-bound total TCR beta diversity. TCRdb redid the processing of the public reads, applying fastp at Q25 and MiXCR, and retained in-frame beta chains. Entries are consolidated by CDR3 protein sequence, retaining the most common genes and DNA. It is TCRdb's table, rather than the study itself, that gives the V and J calls and clone size. The sample table contains about a million distinct CDR3 sequences; only one count was recorded for about two fifths of them. The top ten constitute about 12% of the sample.

Spanning cysteine to phenylalanine, the CDR3 consists of 16 amino acids. The only DNA kept is the CDR3, 48 bases in frame from the first base. As encoded in the germline V gene, CDR1 is LGHNA while CDR2 is YSLEER. The TCR originated in a young man in good health. Sample: blood. The rearranged segments are TRBV4-3 and TRBJ1-6, and perhaps TRBD1 as D gene, on 6 matching bases. The bases are TGCGCCAGCAGCCAACGGGACATCTCCTACAATTCACCCCTCCACTTT. It specifies CASSQRDISYNSPLHF.